This T cell receptor (beta chain) was found in a study of CD8+ T cells in alopecia areata. The V and J ends lost 6 bases and 2 bases respectively, with 14 bases between them. The germline CDR1 and CDR2 sequences are SEHNR and FQNEAQ (reference sequence). There are 15 residues in the CDR3. Treatment in this sample: oral pan-JAK inhibitor, 5-10 mg twice daily. cDNA reverse transcribed from extracted RNA served as the sequencing template. The protocol was immunoSEQ multiplex PCR, while the TCRdb copy is restricted to in-frame clones and leaves out a portion. The table has 150,000 or so clones, nearly 55% seen once; the top ten hold about 16%.

This TCR came from a human donor with alopecia areata. The rearrangement uses TRBV7-9 and TRBJ2-1; tentatively, D is TRBD1 or TRBD2 (5 bases each). The sequences come from CD8+ T cells sorted from blood, collected at week 4, from a patient treated with tofacitinib. The CDR3 reads CASSSRDVTYNEQFF. CDR3 nucleotide sequence: TGTGCCAGCAGTTCACGGGACGTCACCTACAATGAGCAGTTCTTC.